This T cell receptor beta chain was identified in a study of molecular identifiers for immune sequencing clone quantification. Each CDR3 protein gets one entry after TCRdb re-called the PCR reads with MiXCR. This table holds about 640,000 distinct CDR3 sequences, less than 20% found once. A CD8+CD4-CCR7+CD45RA+ gate was used to sort naive CD8 T cells. There are many counts of this clonotype. V shed 3 bases and J shed 0 bases, with 9 bases lying between them. Germline CDR1 is WSHSY and CDR2 is SAAADI. The length of the CDR3 is 15 residues. The chain recombines TRBV10-2 with TRBJ1-3; D is perhaps TRBD1 (5 bases). The specimen was naive CD8+ T cells from blood, with Jurkat cell RNA spiked in. Subset of the sample: FACS-sorted CD8+CD4-CCR7+CD45RA+ naive T cells. The source of this sequence is a human donor in good health. Some libraries in this study had Jurkat cell RNA spiked in. In DNA form, the CDR3 reads TGCGCCAGCAGTGACGCAGGGAGCTCTGGAAACACCATATATTTT. Encoded protein: CASSDAGSSGNTIYF.